A single sample is the source of the 9 T cell receptor beta chains below, sequenced in a study of blood T cells in healthy people across ages. Primers used in a second PCR of about 7 to 11 cycles were a sample-barcoded 5' primer and a J-beta primer mix. TCRdb redid the calling of the 5' RACE reads with MiXCR, one entry per CDR3 protein. The table records about 640,000 distinct CDR3 sequences, around three fifths of them present only once. The sequencing sample was made of blood. The receptors derive from a man in his sixties in good health.

The chain joins TRBV20-1 to TRBJ2-5; 8 bases map to TRBD2. Germline trimming cut 0 bases from V and 3 bases from J; bases unmatched to any gene: 9. This CDR3 is 16 amino acids long. CDR1 is DFQATT and CDR2 is SNEGSKA in the germline V gene (reference sequence). CDR3 sequence (DNA): TGCAGTGCTAGAGATCCCCGGGGGGGCCTGAAAGAGACCCAGTACTTC. Translation: CSARDPRGGLKETQYF.

This chain uses TRBV9 with TRBJ1-6; 9 nucleotides align to TRBD1. Germline loops: CDR1 SGDLS, CDR2 YYNGEE. The CDR3 runs 15 residues. J was trimmed by 6 bases and V by 0 bases; bases with no gene match: 1. The CDR3 loop is CASSVGTGVNSPLHF. CDR3 coding DNA: TGTGCCAGCAGCGTAGGGACAGGGGTTAATTCACCCCTCCACTTT.

The chain combines TRBV4-1 with TRBJ1-4, with D tentatively TRBD1 (5 bases). CDR1 is MGHRA, CDR2 YSYEKL, per germline. Trimming removed 3 bases from V and 10 bases from J, with 12 bases in between. CDR3 length: 13 amino acids. The CDR3 region has the DNA TGCGCCAGCAGCCAGTCAGGGAGCAGAAAACTGTTTTTT. Translated, it gives CASSQSGSRKLFF.

CDR3 amino acids: CSASGTGQWDTQYF. The DNA of the CDR3 is TGCAGTGCTAGCGGGACAGGCCAGTGGGATACGCAGTATTTT. The genes are TRBV20-1 and TRBJ2-3; TRBD1 matches 8 bases. The trim removed 3 bases at V and 6 bases at J, leaving 8 bases unmatched. This CDR3 region has 14 residues. Germline assignment: CDR1 DFQATT and CDR2 SNEGSKA (reference sequence).

This clonotype came up a few times. The V gene is TRBV29-1, the J gene TRBJ2-7; maybe TRBD1 (6 bases). Germline V lookup: CDR1 SQVTM, CDR2 ANQGSEA. The CDR3 is 13 residues long. Trimming took off 6 bases at V and 0 bases at J, with 12 bases between the two ends. The DNA of the CDR3 is TGCAGCGTGCTCCGGGACACCTCCTACGAGCAGTACTTC. It encodes CSVLRDTSYEQYF.

The chain has TRBV20-1 and TRBJ2-3, with D hard to call. This CDR3 has 13 residues. V lost 3 bases and J lost 1, with 8 bases in between. The germline V gene has CDR1 DFQATT and CDR2 SNEGSKA (reference sequence). The CDR3 bases are TGCAGTGCTAGTAAGGCAGGCACAGATACGCAGTATTTT. It is translated as CSASKAGTDTQYF.

The chain links TRBV25-1 to TRBJ1-2; possible D gene TRBD1, 5 bases. Germline values: CDR1 MGHDK, CDR2 SYGVNS. V was trimmed by 5 bases and J by 3 bases, leaving 13 bases between them. The CDR3 is 14 amino acids. The CDR3 nucleotides are TGTGCCAGCAGTACCCCCGGGACCGACTATGGCTACACCTTC. Residues: CASSTPGTDYGYTF.

The genes are TRBV7-2 and TRBJ2-7; D uncertain. The CDR3 extends over 12 amino acids. CDR1 is SGHTA and CDR2 is FQGNSA in the germline V gene. The V and J ends lost 3 bases and 6 bases respectively, with 9 bases between them. Here the CDR3 reads CASSFSSSEQYF. The DNA for the CDR3 is TGTGCCAGCAGCTTTTCCTCCAGCGAGCAGTACTTC.

This sequence joins TRBV14 and TRBJ1-2, with D unclear. This CDR3 comprises 15 residues. Germline CDR1 and CDR2: SGHDN and FVKESK. V was shortened by 1 base and J by 4 bases, with 13 bases between the two germline ends. The CDR3 loop is CASSQATYRAYGYTF. The CDR3 DNA reads as TGTGCCAGCAGCCAAGCTACCTACCGGGCCTATGGCTACACCTTC.